This T cell receptor (beta chain) stems from a study of T cells expressing NK-cell markers. Study-wide background: Most of the eight sequenced donors were classified as HCMV-seropositive, and one was classified as seronegative. Study-wide points: Questions lingered over whether expanded NKG2C+ T cell clones were HCMV-specific. Six of the donors carried dominant NKG2C+ clonotypes that took up roughly 1.0-8% of their CD8+ T cells.

The CDR3 has 17 amino acids. Germline CDR1 SQVTM, CDR2 ANQGSEA. For each CDR3 protein, TCRdb gives one entry from its re-call of the 5' RACE reads, without DNA. This sample lists some 390,000 distinct CDR3 sequences; its ten largest clones have about 10%. About this clonotype: The antigen is unknown.

The sequenced sample was blood T cells: a sorted CD56 or NKG2C T cell subset, CD4+ or CD8+ T cells, or bulk PBMC T cells (not recorded which). The J gene is TRBJ2-1, the V gene TRBV29-1; TCRdb's D gene call, TRBD1, goes unchecked for lack of DNA. The clonotype originates from a woman aged 45 to 65 in good health. CDR3 amino acids: CSVEDAKGASPYNEQFF.